Listed below are T cell receptor beta chains from one sample, sequenced in a study of cytomegalovirus exposure and HLA in healthy donors. The method was immunoSEQ multiplex PCR; TCRdb's version includes in-frame clones alone and lacks a portion of them. Here the sample spans 210,000 or so clones, 75% to 80% being singletons. The sequenced sample was PBMCs. The origin of the receptors is a woman aged 25 to 39 in good health and CMV-seropositive. The CDR3 runs from the conserved cysteine through the conserved F or W. The D gene is left open where the match is weak. Clone size appears in some rows only: once, few, many, or a class for an expanded clone.

clone_size: -
d_call: TRBD1
j_call: TRBJ1-2
v_call: TRBV18
cdr3_aa: CASSPLQGEYGYTF
cdr3_nt: TGTGCCAGCTCACCATTACAGGGGGAGTATGGCTACACCTTC

clone_size: -
d_call: TRBD2
j_call: TRBJ2-4
v_call: TRBV29-1
cdr3_aa: CSVGTSGAPGIQYF
cdr3_nt: TGCAGCGTGGGGACTAGCGGGGCCCCAGGGATTCAGTACTTC

clone_size: few
d_call: TRBD1
j_call: TRBJ1-5
v_call: TRBV28
cdr3_aa: CASKGTGGGNQPQHF
cdr3_nt: TGTGCCAGCAAAGGGACAGGGGGCGGCAATCAGCCCCAGCATTTT

clone_size: once
d_call: TRBD2
j_call: TRBJ2-1
v_call: TRBV28
cdr3_aa: CASSLLGLAGGQGEQFF
cdr3_nt: TGTGCCAGCAGTTTACTGGGACTAGCGGGAGGTCAGGGTGAGCAGTTCTTC

clone_size: -
d_call: -
j_call: TRBJ2-4
v_call: TRBV19
cdr3_aa: CASRSTISGKNIQYF
cdr3_nt: TGTGCCAGTCGATCTACTATTAGCGGCAAAAACATTCAGTACTTC

clone_size: -
d_call: -
j_call: TRBJ2-7
v_call: TRBV7-8
cdr3_aa: CASSFVTELNEQYF
cdr3_nt: TGTGCCAGCAGCTTTGTGACAGAGCTTAATGAGCAGTACTTC

clone_size: -
d_call: -
j_call: TRBJ1-2
v_call: TRBV27
cdr3_aa: CASSLSQAGYGYTF
cdr3_nt: TGTGCCAGCAGTTTATCGCAGGCGGGCTATGGCTACACCTTC

clone_size: few
d_call: TRBD2
j_call: TRBJ2-3
v_call: TRBV29-1
cdr3_aa: CSVRTSGTLDTQYF
cdr3_nt: TGCAGCGTCCGGACTAGCGGGACCTTAGATACGCAGTATTTT

clone_size: -
d_call: TRBD1
j_call: TRBJ2-5
v_call: TRBV2
cdr3_aa: CGGGQGETQYF
cdr3_nt: TGTGGTGGGGGACAGGGCGAGACCCAGTACTTC

clone_size: -
d_call: -
j_call: TRBJ1-1
v_call: TRBV6-1
cdr3_aa: CASSEGWGRKTEAFF
cdr3_nt: TGTGCCAGCAGTGAAGGGTGGGGGAGGAAGACTGAAGCTTTCTTT